One and the same sample provided the 5 T cell receptor beta chains below, sequenced in a study of Tregs in tolerant kidney transplant recipients. Profiled with immunoSEQ multiplex PCR; TCRdb holds only in-frame clones, not every one. The sample includes about 77,000 clones, 98% of them seen just once. Sample: CD4+ T cells from blood, taken before the transplant. Receptor source: a human donor who received a combined kidney and bone marrow transplant.

The chain couples TRBV7-9 to TRBJ2-7; D is ambiguous. The V end lost 4 bases, the J end lost 3 bases, and 4 bases lay between the germline ends. Germline CDR1 and CDR2: SEHNR and FQNEAQ (reference sequence). The CDR3 sequence is 11 residues long. The CDR3 here is CASSYHYEQYF. The CDR3 nucleotides read TGTGCCAGCAGCTATCACTACGAGCAGTACTTC.

V is TRBV5-1 and J is TRBJ2-7; D not certain. The V and J ends lost 1 base and 4 bases respectively, with 15 bases between them. The CDR3 contains 15 residues. Per germline, CDR1 SGHRS and CDR2 YFSETQ. The CDR3 region has the DNA TGCGCCAGCAGCTTGTATGGCCCAGGTGGGTACGAGCAGTACTTC. Its translation: CASSLYGPGGYEQYF.

In its sample, this clone was seen once. This rearrangement joins TRBV4-3 to TRBJ1-1, with 9 bases lining up with TRBD1. CDR3 size: 16 residues. The V segment lost 2 bases and the J segment 8 bases; nucleotides outside the gene matches: 12. Germline CDR1 is LGHNA and CDR2 is YSLEER. The CDR3 loop reads CASSQIGQGPSLEAFF. The CDR3 nucleotides are TGCGCCAGCAGCCAAATAGGACAGGGGCCATCCTTAGAAGCTTTCTTT.

The chain carries TRBV14 and TRBJ2-5; no clear D. This CDR3 spans 13 amino acids. The V end lost 2 bases, the J end lost 2 bases, and 6 bases lay between the germline ends. The V gene's germline CDR1 is SGHDN and CDR2 FVKESK. DNA of the CDR3: TGTGCCAGCAGCCAATTCTTACAAGAGACCCAGTACTTC. Translating it yields CASSQFLQETQYF.

The sample holds one count of this clone. The chain combines TRBV30 with TRBJ2-7; D may be TRBD1 (6 bases). Germline V gene sequence: CDR1 GTSNPN, CDR2 SVGIG (reference sequence). Trimming took off 6 bases at V and 2 bases at J, with 17 bases between the two ends. The CDR3 is 14 residues long. CDR3 region: CACQEGVGPYEQYF. The CDR3 nucleotides read TGTGCCTGTCAAGAGGGGGTGGGCCCCTACGAGCAGTACTTC.